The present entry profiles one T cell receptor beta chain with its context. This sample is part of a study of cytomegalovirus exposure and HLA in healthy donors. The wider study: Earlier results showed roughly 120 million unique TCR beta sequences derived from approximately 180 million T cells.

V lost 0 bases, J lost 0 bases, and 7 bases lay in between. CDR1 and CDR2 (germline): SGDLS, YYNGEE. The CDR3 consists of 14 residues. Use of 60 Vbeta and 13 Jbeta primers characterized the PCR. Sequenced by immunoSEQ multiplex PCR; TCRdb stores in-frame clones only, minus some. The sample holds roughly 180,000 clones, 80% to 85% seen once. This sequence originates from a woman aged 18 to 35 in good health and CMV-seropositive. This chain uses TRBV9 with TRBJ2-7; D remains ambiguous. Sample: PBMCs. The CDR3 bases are TGTGCCAGCAGCGTAGGGCCCCTCTCCTACGAGCAGTACTTC. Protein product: CASSVGPLSYEQYF.